This is a list of T cell receptor beta chains from one sample in a study of CD8+CD57+ T cells in acquired aplastic anemia. In TCRdb, the reads were re-called with MiXCR into one record per CDR3 protein. The sample consists of some 180,000 distinct CDR3 sequences, roughly 50% of them appearing once. The sequenced sample consisted of sorted CD4+, CD8+, or CD8+CD57+ T cells (not recorded which) from PBMCs. The receptors here all came from a human donor with aplastic anemia. Both conserved end residues are part of each CDR3. The D gene is left open where the match is weak. Clone size is not always given. Where it is, it says once, few, many or a class for expanded clones.

TRBV5-1	.	TRBJ2-6	.	CASNLGLPDGANVLTF	TGCGCCAGCAATCTGGGCCTCCCGGACGGGGCCAACGTCCTGACTTTC
TRBV2	once	TRBJ1-2	.	CASSHKKGPPYGYTF	TGTGCCAGCAGCCACAAAAAGGGGCCCCCATATGGCTACACCTTC
TRBV25-1	.	TRBJ1-4	.	CASSSDFELFF	TGTGCCAGCAGCTCCGATTTCGAACTGTTTTTT
TRBV19	.	TRBJ2-7	.	CASRDPTTRPYEQYF	TGTGCCAGCCGCGATCCCACGACACGGCCCTACGAGCAGTACTTC
TRBV2	once	TRBJ2-7	TRBD1	CASIGGTGGNEQYF	TGTGCCAGCATAGGGGGGACAGGGGGCAACGAGCAGTACTTC
TRBV24-1	.	TRBJ2-5	.	CATSETGRPHQETQYF	TGTGCCACCAGTGAAACGGGACGCCCCCACCAAGAGACCCAGTACTTC
TRBV2	.	TRBJ2-7	TRBD2	CASSRLTSGYEQYF	TGTGCCAGCAGTCGCTTGACTAGCGGTTACGAGCAGTACTTC
TRBV7-2	many	TRBJ1-1	.	CASSQIPGRVNTEAFF	TGTGCCAGCAGCCAAATTCCGGGACGGGTGAACACTGAAGCTTTCTTT
TRBV2	.	TRBJ1-1	.	CASTEGINTEAFF	TGTGCCAGTACGGAGGGAATTAACACTGAAGCTTTCTTT
TRBV15	few	TRBJ2-7	TRBD2	CATSRGGTSAYEQYF	TGTGCCACCAGCAGAGGTGGGACTAGCGCCTACGAGCAGTACTTC
TRBV9	.	TRBJ1-5	.	CASNPSGGPLSNQPQHF	TGTGCCAGCAACCCTAGCGGGGGGCCGCTATCCAATCAGCCCCAGCATTTT
TRBV10-3	.	TRBJ2-3	.	CAISEPGRENTQYF	TGTGCCATCAGTGAACCCGGACGGGAGAATACGCAGTATTTT
TRBV14	.	TRBJ1-6	.	CASSQEVSLAGSYNSPLHF	TGTGCCAGCAGCCAAGAAGTATCGCTTGCAGGGTCCTATAATTCACCCCTCCACTTT
TRBV2	many	TRBJ2-5	.	CASSGGLYETQYF	TGTGCCAGCAGTGGCGGTCTCTATGAGACCCAGTACTTC
TRBV24-1	.	TRBJ1-5	.	CASSDRGGGNQPQHF	TGTGCCTCCAGTGACCGAGGGGGGGGCAATCAGCCCCAGCATTTT
TRBV5-1	.	TRBJ2-1	TRBD2	CASSFNSGRENEQFF	TGCGCCAGCAGCTTCAATAGCGGGAGGGAGAATGAGCAGTTCTTC
TRBV24-1	medium-sized	TRBJ1-2	.	CATSDQPQGNGYTF	TGTGCCACCAGTGATCAACCTCAGGGCAATGGCTACACCTTC
TRBV6-1	.	TRBJ2-4	.	CASRTNGGGNIQYF	TGTGCCAGCAGGACCAACGGGGGCGGTAACATTCAGTACTTC
TRBV5-1	many	TRBJ1-6	TRBD1	CASSLAYGQGNSPLHF	TGCGCCAGCAGCTTGGCTTACGGACAGGGGAATTCACCCCTCCACTTT